The present T cell receptor beta chain was sequenced within a study of human T cells and chemical hapten exposure. Noted time point: patch test 2, 6 weeks after DPC sensitization. The treatment denotes: therapeutic diphenylcyclopropenone sensitization with weekly scalp DPC. This clonotype was found many times. V gave up 1 base and J gave up 4 bases, with 1 base separating them. The CDR3 contains 12 residues. Germline V gene data show CDR1 as MGHDK and CDR2 as SYGVNS. TCRdb passed the RACE reads through MiXCR, listing each CDR3 protein once. The data contain approximately 95,000 distinct CDR3 sequences, roughly 10% of them singletons.

The material sequenced was whole blood, taken in connection with sensitization to the hapten diphenylcyclopropenone (DPC). The J gene is TRBJ2-2, the V gene TRBV25-1, with D hard to call. The sequence came from a woman between 35 and 50 years old with alopecia areata. Some clones in this sample may be carry-over from other donors' samples. CDR3 DNA: TGTGCCAGCAGTGAATCCACCGGGGAGCTGTTTTTT. This translates into CASSESTGELFF.